The 10 T cell receptor beta chains below come from one sample, sequenced in a study of shared clonotypes between healthy human individuals. The method was immunoSEQ multiplex PCR; TCRdb's version includes in-frame clones alone and lacks a portion of them. The sample carries millions of clones, approximately 90% recorded once. Material: naive CD4+ T cells sorted from blood. The subset was: CD45RA+ positively selected. The source is a man aged 18-30 years in good health.

This rearrangement joins TRBV18 to TRBJ2-7; D tentatively reads TRBD1 or TRBD2 (6 bases each). The germline gives CDR1 KGHSH, CDR2 LQKENI. V lost 5 bases and J lost 0, with 11 bases in between. The CDR3 has 14 amino acids. CDR3 in DNA: TGTGCCAGCTCAGGGGGGCTGAACTCCTACGAGCAGTACTTC. Protein sequence: CASSGGLNSYEQYF.

The J gene is TRBJ2-7, the V gene TRBV7-8, with D possibly matching TRBD1 (5 bases). V was pared by 5 bases and J by 4 bases, with 15 bases between. The CDR3 loop spans 14 amino acids. In germline, CDR1 is SGHVS, CDR2 FQNEAQ. In DNA, the CDR3 is TGTGCCAGCAGCCCCCAGGGCGGCCGATACGAGCAGTACTTC. It is translated as CASSPQGGRYEQYF.

As concerns this clone: The sample contains more than one DNA sequence encoding this CDR3. The chain combines TRBV5-1 with TRBJ2-5; the match to TRBD2 covers 8 bases. With 0 bases clipped from V and 2 bases from J, the junction kept 3 bases outside the gene matches. CDR1 SGHRS and CDR2 YFSETQ come from the germline V gene. This CDR3 spans 15 amino acids. The CDR3 nucleotides read TGCGCCAGCAGCTTGGGGGCTAGCGGGCAAGAGACCCAGTACTTC. This sequence encodes CASSLGASGQETQYF.

The V and J genes are TRBV11-2 and TRBJ2-7; D is unresolved. The CDR3 has 13 residues. V dropped 2 bases and J dropped 1 base, with 6 bases sitting between them. Germline lookup yields CDR1 SGHAT and CDR2 FQNNGV. The CDR3 nucleotides read TGTGCCAGCAGCTTATACCGGTCCTACGAGCAGTACTTC. This sequence encodes CASSLYRSYEQYF. Filled out from reference TRBV11-2 and TRBJ2-7, the complete variable domain reads EAGVAQSPRYKIIEKRQSVAFWCNPISGHATLYWYQQILGQGPKLLIQFQNNGVVDDSQLPKDRFSAERLKGVDSTLKIQPAKLEDSAVYLCASSLYRSYEQYFGPGTRLTVT.

This chain links TRBV28 with TRBJ2-1; D assignment may be TRBD1 or TRBD2 (5 bases each). V lost 8 bases, J lost 2 bases, and 10 bases lay in between. Germline CDR1 is MDHEN and CDR2 is SYDVKM. This CDR3 contains 13 residues. The CDR3 region is CASGRGAYNEQFF. CDR3 bases: TGTGCCAGCGGCCGGGGCGCCTACAATGAGCAGTTCTTC.

This clone was detected a few times. CDR3 sequence (DNA): TGTGCCAGCAGCCCAGGACAGGGGCATCGGGAAAAACTGTTTTTT. Protein: CASSPGQGHREKLFF. V is TRBV11-2 and J is TRBJ1-4; TRBD1 agrees at 9 bases. This CDR3 is built from 15 residues. Trimming took 5 bases from V and 8 from J; bases not matched to a gene: 9. In germline, CDR1 is SGHAT, CDR2 FQNNGV.

This chain connects TRBV6-6 to TRBJ2-3; 7 nucleotides agree with TRBD1. With V trimmed by 4 bases and J by 0 bases, 4 bases remained unmatched. From germline, CDR1 is MNHNY and CDR2 SVGAGI (reference sequence). The CDR3 sequence is 15 residues long. In DNA form, the CDR3 reads TGTGCCAGCAGTTCGTCGGGACAGAGCACAGATACGCAGTATTTT. This sequence encodes CASSSSGQSTDTQYF.

The chain employs TRBV29-1 and TRBJ1-1; tentatively, D is TRBD1 (5 bases). Germline assignment: CDR1 SQVTM and CDR2 ANQGSEA. CDR3 length: 14 residues. Trimming took off 6 bases at V and 3 bases at J, with 17 bases between the two ends. CDR3 coding DNA: TGCAGCGTCCGCTCCGGGACGGGGGACACTGAAGCTTTCTTT. Translation: CSVRSGTGDTEAFF.

This clone was counted once. This rearrangement joins TRBV11-3 to TRBJ2-2; perhaps D is TRBD1 or TRBD2 (5 bases each). The germline V gene encodes CDR1 SGHNT and CDR2 YENEEA. Trimming pared 0 bases from V and 4 bases from J, leaving 15 bases between. The CDR3 has 17 residues. The DNA for the CDR3 is TGTGCCAGCAGCTTAGACCCCTGGGACGGGCCCACCGGGGAGCTGTTTTTT. Amino acids: CASSLDPWDGPTGELFF.

The J gene is TRBJ2-7, the V gene TRBV5-4; D might be TRBD1 (5 bases). Germline V CDR1 and CDR2: SGHNT, YYREEE (reference sequence). V was pared by 0 bases and J by 4 bases, with 11 bases between. This CDR3 comprises 14 residues. The CDR3 DNA is TGTGCCAGCAGCTTGGCCCCAGGGCAGTACGAGCAGTACTTC. This sequence encodes CASSLAPGQYEQYF.